This entry lists 28 T cell receptor beta chains sequenced from one sample in a study of long-term antiretroviral therapy in people with HIV. Running of the v3.0 immunoSEQ assay took place at survey level. The table came from immunoSEQ multiplex PCR; TCRdb's copy has only in-frame clones and leaves some out. The sample lists 20,000 or so clones, 70% to 80% occurring once. This material consisted of unsorted PBMCs, taken at the start of antiretroviral therapy, before treatment. These receptors came from a young man with HIV.

This rearrangement joins TRBV4-1 to TRBJ1-2, with D tentatively TRBD1 (5 bases). This CDR3 contains 16 residues. Trimming left V 2 bases short and J 7 bases short, with 20 bases between. Germline lookup yields CDR1 MGHRA and CDR2 YSYEKL. The CDR3 loop reads CASSQLIRGKRAGYTF. The CDR3 DNA sequence: TGCGCCAGCAGCCAACTAATCCGGGGCAAAAGGGCTGGCTACACCTTC.

This clone was seen only once. This sequence joins TRBV6-1 and TRBJ2-7, with 9 positions matching TRBD2. The V gene end was trimmed by 10 bases and the J gene end by 5 bases; junction bases not matched to a gene: 9. CDR3 size: 13 residues. Germline V lookup: CDR1 MNHNS, CDR2 SASEGT. In DNA form, the CDR3 reads TGTGCCATCCATAGCGGGGGATTCGACGAGCAGTACTTC. Amino acid sequence: CAIHSGGFDEQYF.

V is TRBV18 and J is TRBJ2-3; 8 positions match TRBD1. CDR3 length: 17 amino acids. V shed 0 bases and J 4 bases; nucleotides not matched to a gene: 9. In germline, CDR1 is KGHSH, CDR2 LQKENI. CDR3 bases: TGTGCCAGCTCACCACCACGTGACAGGGGAGGTGCAGATACGCAGTATTTT. Residues: CASSPPRDRGGADTQYF.

The chain uses TRBV9 and TRBJ2-2; 7 bases fit TRBD2. Losses at the gene ends were 3 bases for V and 9 bases for J; bases not matched to a gene: 5. The germline V gene has CDR1 SGDLS and CDR2 YYNGEE. The length of the CDR3 is 13 residues. The CDR3 nucleotides are TGTGCCAGCAGCGGGACTAGTTCCAGGGAGCTGTTTTTT. Translating it yields CASSGTSSRELFF.

The chain employs TRBV7-8 and TRBJ2-7; D not resolved. Trimming shortened V by 1 base and J by 3 bases, and 16 bases separated the two germline ends. From germline, CDR1 is SGHVS and CDR2 FQNEAQ. The CDR3 consists of 16 residues. This CDR3 reads CASSLGVRLVGYEQYF. The CDR3 coding sequence is TGTGCCAGCAGCTTAGGGGTCAGGTTAGTGGGCTACGAGCAGTACTTC.

V usage is TRBV7-9 and J usage is TRBJ2-5; D call uncertain. Between the trimmed V and J ends, which lost 0 bases and 4 bases, there was a span of 12 bases. CDR3 length: 15 amino acids. Per germline, CDR1 SEHNR and CDR2 FQNEAQ (reference sequence). CDR3 sequence (DNA): TGTGCCAGCAGCTTAGCAGGGCCGCCGTCAGAGACCCAGTACTTC. Its protein product is CASSLAGPPSETQYF.

The chain uses TRBV7-6 and TRBJ2-5; maybe TRBD1 (6 bases). V lost 5 bases and J lost 9, with 19 bases in between. This CDR3 has 14 amino acids. The germline V gene encodes CDR1 SGHVS and CDR2 FNYEAQ. This chain's CDR3 is CASSPPGTTAAQYF. The CDR3 DNA reads as TGTGCCAGCAGCCCTCCGGGGACAACCGCGGCCCAGTACTTC.

The rearrangement links TRBV5-1 to TRBJ2-3; D unresolved. The CDR3 is 14 residues long. Trimming removed 1 base from V and 0 bases from J, with 6 bases in between. Germline CDR1 is SGHRS and CDR2 is YFSETQ. The DNA for the CDR3 is TGCGCCAGCAGCTTGTCAGCGAGCACAGATACGCAGTATTTT. Amino acid sequence: CASSLSASTDTQYF.

This clone was observed a few times. The V call is TRBV15, the J call TRBJ2-2; TRBD2 agrees at 10 bases. V dropped 4 bases and J dropped 6; count of bases not matched to a gene: 5. The length of the CDR3 is 15 residues. Germline V CDR1 and CDR2: LNHNV, YYDKDF (reference sequence). The DNA of the CDR3 is TGTGCCACCAGCAAAAATCTAGCGGGAGCCGGGGAGCTGTTTTTT. Translating it yields CATSKNLAGAGELFF.

The chain has TRBV27 and TRBJ2-2; TRBD2 is a possible D gene (6 bases). This CDR3 region has 15 residues. Germline V gives CDR1 MNHEY, CDR2 SMNVEV (reference sequence). With 3 bases removed from V and 1 base from J, the gap between germline ends came to 9 bases. CDR3 in DNA: TGTGCCAGCAGTTTGAGCGGGCGGAACACCGGGGAGCTGTTTTTT. Its protein is CASSLSGRNTGELFF.

The CDR3 protein is CASSTSRDTPTDTQYF. CDR3 coding DNA: TGTGCCAGCAGCACCAGCCGGGACACTCCCACAGATACGCAGTATTTT. This rearrangement joins TRBV7-8 to TRBJ2-3; weak D call: TRBD1 (6 bases). Germline CDR1 and CDR2: SGHVS and FQNEAQ. Trimming shortened V by 5 bases and J by 2 bases, and 17 bases separated the two germline ends. The CDR3 consists of 16 residues.

The chain couples TRBV6-1 to TRBJ2-3; a weak D match, TRBD2 (5 bases). V was trimmed by 2 bases and J by 0 bases, leaving 12 bases between them. The CDR3 loop spans 16 amino acids. Germline CDR1 is MNHNS and CDR2 is SASEGT. The CDR3 DNA sequence: TGTGCCAGCAGTGAACTAGCCCCGTATAGCACAGATACGCAGTATTTT. Protein sequence: CASSELAPYSTDTQYF.

The J gene is TRBJ2-7, the V gene TRBV14; D is ambiguous. The CDR3 length is 14 residues. The V gene's germline CDR1 is SGHDN and CDR2 FVKESK. The germline V and J ends were trimmed by 1 base and 4 bases, with 11 bases remaining between them. The CDR3 DNA sequence: TGTGCCAGCAGCCAAGTCCGCTCGCTGTACGAGCAGTACTTC. It specifies CASSQVRSLYEQYF.

V usage is TRBV5-4 and J usage is TRBJ2-2; D might be TRBD2 (5 bases). V shed 4 bases and J shed 8 bases, with 15 bases lying between them. The V gene's germline CDR1 is SGHNT and CDR2 YYREEE (reference sequence). The CDR3 loop spans 14 amino acids. The CDR3 DNA follows: TGTGCCAGCAGCCCAGGCTTCGGGATGGGGGAGCTGTTTTTT. It translates to CASSPGFGMGELFF.

The chain combines TRBV14 with TRBJ2-1; D might be TRBD2 (5 bases). Trimming cost V 0 bases and J 7 bases, with 16 bases left between them. This CDR3 contains 16 residues. The germline V gene has CDR1 SGHDN and CDR2 FVKESK. CDR3 sequence (DNA): TGTGCCAGCAGCCAAGACTACCGGGATATTCAAAATGAGCAGTTCTTC. This sequence encodes CASSQDYRDIQNEQFF.

Within the sample, this clone is medium-sized. The chain combines TRBV7-2 with TRBJ2-1; 12 nucleotides align to TRBD2. V dropped 5 bases and J dropped 5; count of bases not matched to a gene: 4. The germline V gene encodes CDR1 SGHTA and CDR2 FQGNSA. The CDR3 extends over 15 amino acids. The CDR3 region has the DNA TGTGCCAGCAGCGATCGGACTAGCGGGAACAATGAGCAGTTCTTC. This codes for CASSDRTSGNNEQFF.

The chain joins TRBV5-6 to TRBJ2-6; no reliable D call. This CDR3 is built from 15 residues. V dropped 4 bases and J dropped 0 bases, with 8 bases sitting between them. CDR1 is SGHDT, CDR2 YYEEEE, per germline. CDR3 loop: CASSTYYSGANVLTF. The CDR3, as DNA: TGTGCCAGCAGCACCTACTACTCTGGGGCCAACGTCCTGACTTTC.

The genes are TRBV2 and TRBJ2-7; D is undetermined. This CDR3 has 15 amino acids. Trimming stripped 1 base from V and 0 bases from J, with 10 bases between. CDR1 and CDR2 (germline): SNHLY, FYNNEI. The CDR3 DNA sequence: TGTGCCAGCAGTGAAGTGAATGGGGACTCCTACGAGCAGTACTTC. This gives the protein CASSEVNGDSYEQYF.

This clone has just a few counts. The genes are TRBV6-5 and TRBJ1-2; D is unclear. The CDR3 loop spans 15 amino acids. The ends were cut back, 5 bases at V and 6 bases at J, with 19 bases in the middle. Germline CDR1 reads MNHEY; CDR2 reads SVGAGI. The CDR3 nucleotides are TGTGCCAGCAGTCCGTGGTTGGGCGGTCAGGATGGCTACACCTTC. Amino acids: CASSPWLGGQDGYTF.

The chain carries TRBV9 and TRBJ1-3, with D unresolved. Germline assignment: CDR1 SGDLS and CDR2 YYNGEE. The V end was cut by 4 bases, the J end by 2 bases, with 1 base between. The CDR3 runs to 11 residues. In nucleotides, the CDR3 is TGTGCCAGCAGCCCTGGAAACACCATATATTTT. It codes for CASSPGNTIYF.

This clone is medium-sized (0.01 to 0.1%) within its sample. Other DNA sequences within the sample encode an identical CDR3. CDR3 region: CASYGGPSYEQYF. The CDR3 DNA follows: TGTGCCAGCTACGGGGGGCCATCCTACGAGCAGTACTTC. The chain has TRBV2 and TRBJ2-7, with TRBD2 as a possible D gene (7 bases). CDR1 is SNHLY, CDR2 FYNNEI, per germline. This CDR3 is built from 13 residues. V shed 8 bases and J shed 1 base, with 12 bases lying between them.

This clone was detected once. The chain joins TRBV6-4 to TRBJ2-1, with D possibly called TRBD1 or TRBD2 (5 bases each). CDR1 is MRHNA and CDR2 is SNTAGT in the germline V gene. V lost 2 bases, J lost 10 bases, and 9 bases lay in between. The CDR3 is 12 residues long. In DNA form, the CDR3 reads TGTGCCAGCAGTGACGGGACGGAAGAGCAGTTCTTC. It specifies CASSDGTEEQFF.

The chain recombines TRBV27 with TRBJ1-1, with D perhaps TRBD1 (5 bases). The length of the CDR3 is 14 residues. V was pared by 3 bases and J by 1 base, with 9 bases between. In germline, CDR1 is MNHEY, CDR2 SMNVEV (reference sequence). CDR3 sequence reads: CASSLNRGNTEAFF. The CDR3 nucleotides read TGTGCCAGCAGTTTGAATAGGGGGAACACTGAAGCTTTCTTT.

The chain combines TRBV5-4 with TRBJ2-3; no firm D call. Germline CDR1 reads SGHNT; CDR2 reads YYREEE (reference sequence). V was shortened by 6 bases and J by 0 bases, with 11 bases between the two germline ends. This CDR3 spans 14 amino acids. CDR3 sequence: CASTPEWSTDTQYF. The CDR3 coding sequence is TGTGCCAGCACACCAGAGTGGAGCACAGATACGCAGTATTTT.

DNA of the CDR3: TGTGCCAGCGGCCGGGACGGATCCTATGGCTACACCTTC. This gives the protein CASGRDGSYGYTF. The chain couples TRBV2 to TRBJ1-2; D might be TRBD1 (5 bases). The V end lost 8 bases, the J end lost 4 bases, and 14 bases lay between the germline ends. Germline V lookup: CDR1 SNHLY, CDR2 FYNNEI. The CDR3 contains 13 residues.

The CDR3 spells CASSRQVQETQYF. CDR3 nucleotides: TGTGCCAGCAGCCGACAGGTCCAAGAGACCCAGTACTTC. This rearrangement joins TRBV7-2 to TRBJ2-5; D is possibly TRBD1 (6 bases). V lost 5 bases and J 1 base, leaving 8 bases between the germline ends. The CDR3 is made up of 13 amino acids. The V gene's germline CDR1 is SGHTA and CDR2 FQGNSA.

V gene TRBV29-1 combines with J gene TRBJ2-7; D call uncertain. CDR1 and CDR2 from the germline V gene are SQVTM and ANQGSEA. Trimming shortened V by 5 bases and J by 3 bases, and 14 bases separated the two germline ends. The CDR3 runs 13 residues. The CDR3 loop is CSVLLPDYYEQYF. CDR3 nucleotides: TGCAGCGTTCTTTTGCCAGATTACTACGAGCAGTACTTC.

This sequence joins TRBV7-7 and TRBJ2-5, with D maybe TRBD1 (6 bases). The CDR3 is 13 amino acids. CDR1 SSHAT and CDR2 FNYEAQ come from the germline V gene (reference sequence). The V gene lost 5 bases and the J gene lost 3 bases, with 10 bases spanning the gap. CDR3 region: CASSTWTEETQYF. The CDR3 DNA reads TGTGCCAGCAGCACCTGGACAGAAGAGACCCAGTACTTC.